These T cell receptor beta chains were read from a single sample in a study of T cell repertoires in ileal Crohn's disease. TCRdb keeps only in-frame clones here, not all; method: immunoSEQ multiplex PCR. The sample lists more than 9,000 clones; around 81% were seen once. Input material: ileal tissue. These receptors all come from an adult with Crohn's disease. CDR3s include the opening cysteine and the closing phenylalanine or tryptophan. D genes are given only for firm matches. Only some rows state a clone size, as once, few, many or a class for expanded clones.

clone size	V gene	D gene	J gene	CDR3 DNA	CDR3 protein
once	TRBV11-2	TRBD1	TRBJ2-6	TGTGCCAGCAGCCAGGGGGCGTCTGGGGCCAACGTCCTGACTTTC	CASSQGASGANVLTF
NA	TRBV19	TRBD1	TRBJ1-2	TGTGCCAGTAGGACTCCATCGGGACAGATCAATTATGGCTACACCTTC	CASRTPSGQINYGYTF
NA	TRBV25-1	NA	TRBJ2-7	TGTGCCAGCAGTGATGATTCGGGAACTTCCAGCTCCTACGAGCAGTACTTC	CASSDDSGTSSSYEQYF
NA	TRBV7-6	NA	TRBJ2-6	TGTGCCAGCAGCTTAATTTCCGGTCGCTCTGGGGCCAACGTCCTGACTTTC	CASSLISGRSGANVLTF
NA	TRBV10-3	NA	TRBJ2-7	TGTGCCACTTCTCCGGGCGGGCTTCCCTACGAGCAGTACTTC	CATSPGGLPYEQYF
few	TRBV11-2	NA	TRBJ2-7	TGTGCCAGCAGCTTAAATTATGGTCCGAAGAGCTCCTACGAGCAGTACTTC	CASSLNYGPKSSYEQYF
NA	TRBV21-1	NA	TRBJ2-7	TGTGCCAGCAGCAAAGCGGGACTAGCGCCGGCCTACGAGCAGTACTTC	CASSKAGLAPAYEQYF
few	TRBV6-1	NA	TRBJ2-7	TGTGCCAGCAGTGAAGCGGGAGGTCGTTACGAGCAGTACTTC	CASSEAGGRYEQYF
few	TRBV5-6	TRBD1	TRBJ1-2	TGTGCCAGCAGCTGGGGACAGGGCCACTATGGCTACACCTTC	CASSWGQGHYGYTF
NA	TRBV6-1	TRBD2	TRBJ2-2	TGTGCCAGCACTTCACGGGGGGGAACCGGGGAGCTGTTTTTT	CASTSRGGTGELFF
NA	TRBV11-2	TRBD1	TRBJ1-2	TGTGCCAGCAGGTCAGACAGGGGCAACTATGGCTACACCTTC	CASRSDRGNYGYTF
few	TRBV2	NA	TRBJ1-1	TGTGCCAGCAGTGAGGCGGTGAACACTGAAGCTTTCTTT	CASSEAVNTEAFF
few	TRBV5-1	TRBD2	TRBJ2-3	TGCGCCAGCAGCGGCACTAGCGGGGGCTTGGGGCATACGCAGTATTTT	CASSGTSGGLGHTQYF
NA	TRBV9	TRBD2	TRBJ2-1	TGTGCCAGCAGCGTAGTTGGGACTACCTACAATGAGCAGTTCTTC	CASSVVGTTYNEQFF
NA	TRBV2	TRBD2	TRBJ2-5	TGTGCCAGCAGTGTACTAGCGGGGGGGCGGAGGGAGACCCAGTACTTC	CASSVLAGGRRETQYF
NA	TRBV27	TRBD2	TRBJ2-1	TGTGCCAGCAGGGCCAGCGGGAGGGCCGTCAATGAGCAGTTCTTC	CASRASGRAVNEQFF
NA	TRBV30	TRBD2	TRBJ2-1	TGTGCCTGGAGTAAAGGGCGGGGGGGCTACAATGAGCAGTTCTTC	CAWSKGRGGYNEQFF
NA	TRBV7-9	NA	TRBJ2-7	TGTGCCAGCAGCTTAGAGGGCAGACTATACGAGCAGTACTTC	CASSLEGRLYEQYF
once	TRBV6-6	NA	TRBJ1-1	TGTGCCAGCAGTTACTCGGAGAGCGCTGAAGCTTTCTTT	CASSYSESAEAFF
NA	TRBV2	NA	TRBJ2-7	TGTGCCAGTACTTTCGACAGCGCAAGCTCCTACGAGCAGTACTTC	CASTFDSASSYEQYF
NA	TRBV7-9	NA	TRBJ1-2	TGTGCCAGCAGCCCTGGCCTTGCCCCGGGGAACTATGGCTACACCTTC	CASSPGLAPGNYGYTF
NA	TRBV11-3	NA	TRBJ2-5	TGTGCCAGCAGCCACCGATTGACAGGGACTGGAAAAGAGACCCAGTACTTC	CASSHRLTGTGKETQYF
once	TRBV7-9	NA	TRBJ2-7	TGTGCCAGCAGCTTTTTAGGCCCGACTAACTCCTACGAGCAGTACTTC	CASSFLGPTNSYEQYF
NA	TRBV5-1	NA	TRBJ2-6	TGCGCCAGCTCCCCCGGACTCTCTGGGGCCAACGTCCTGACTTTC	CASSPGLSGANVLTF
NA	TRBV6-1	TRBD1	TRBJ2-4	TGTGCCAGCAGGAAACAGGGGTCGGACATTCAGTACTTC	CASRKQGSDIQYF
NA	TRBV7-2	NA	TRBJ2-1	TGTGCCAGCAGCTTAGGGCTAGCGCAAAACAATGAGCAGTTCTTC	CASSLGLAQNNEQFF
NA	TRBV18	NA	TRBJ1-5	TGTGCCAGCTCACCAGAGACAGGCTACAATCAGCCCCAGCATTTT	CASSPETGYNQPQHF
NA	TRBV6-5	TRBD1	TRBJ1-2	TGTGCCAGCAGTGAGGGACAGGGACTGAGTCTCACCTTC	CASSEGQGLSLTF
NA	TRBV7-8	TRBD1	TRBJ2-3	TGTGCCAGCAGCGTTCCAGGGGGCGATACGCAGTATTTT	CASSVPGGDTQYF
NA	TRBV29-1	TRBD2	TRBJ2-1	TGCAGCGTTGAGGGGGGGATCTCCTACAATGAGCAGTTCTTC	CSVEGGISYNEQFF
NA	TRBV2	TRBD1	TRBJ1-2	TGTGCCAGCAGCCCCGGGACAGTCTATGGCTACACCTTC	CASSPGTVYGYTF
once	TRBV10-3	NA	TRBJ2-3	TGTGCCATCAGTTCTAGTCGGGGCACAGATACGCAGTATTTT	CAISSSRGTDTQYF
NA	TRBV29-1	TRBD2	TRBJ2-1	TGCAGCGTTGACTTTCCGGCGGGGGGGATCGAAGAGCAGTTCTTC	CSVDFPAGGIEEQFF
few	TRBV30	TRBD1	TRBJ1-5	TGTGCCTGGAGTAGACAGGGGGGTCAGCCCCAGCATTTT	CAWSRQGGQPQHF
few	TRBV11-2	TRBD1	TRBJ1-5	TGTGCCAGCAGCTTCAGACAGGGAGGTAATCAGCCCCAGCATTTT	CASSFRQGGNQPQHF
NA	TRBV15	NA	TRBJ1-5	TGTGCCACCAGCAGAGATGGCGGGGTCAATCAGCCCCAGCATTTT	CATSRDGGVNQPQHF
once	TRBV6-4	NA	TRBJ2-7	TGTGCCAGCAGTGAATCGACGGCGGGTCACGAGCAGTACTTC	CASSESTAGHEQYF
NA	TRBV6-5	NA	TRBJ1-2	TGTGCCAGCAGTACGACGGGAGAGGGCTATGGCTACACCTTC	CASSTTGEGYGYTF
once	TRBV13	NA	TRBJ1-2	TGTGCCAGCAGCTCCCTCGAGGGTGGCTATGGCTACACCTTC	CASSSLEGGYGYTF
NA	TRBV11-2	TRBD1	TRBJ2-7	TGTGCCAGCAGCTTAGTCAGACAGGGGGGTAGCGAGCAGTACTTC	CASSLVRQGGSEQYF
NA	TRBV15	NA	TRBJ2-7	TGTGCCACCGCACAGGAAGGGGTTAGCTACGAGCAGTACTTC	CATAQEGVSYEQYF
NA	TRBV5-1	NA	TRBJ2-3	TGCGCCAGCAGCTTGTATGCGGCAGATACGCAGTATTTT	CASSLYAADTQYF
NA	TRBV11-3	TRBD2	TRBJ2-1	TGTGCCAGCAGCCCACCGACTAGCGGGGGTCTCGGGGATGAGCAGTTCTTC	CASSPPTSGGLGDEQFF
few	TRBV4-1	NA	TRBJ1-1	TGCGCCAGCAGCCAAGAAGGGGTAACGACTGAAGCTTTCTTT	CASSQEGVTTEAFF
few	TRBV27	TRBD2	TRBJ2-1	TGTGCCAGCAGTGGGGCGGGGGGGGTCTCGGGTGAGCAGTTCTTC	CASSGAGGVSGEQFF
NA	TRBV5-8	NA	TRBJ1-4	TGTGCCAGCAGCTTGGAGGAGGTCGGGAAGGAAAAACTGTTTTTT	CASSLEEVGKEKLFF